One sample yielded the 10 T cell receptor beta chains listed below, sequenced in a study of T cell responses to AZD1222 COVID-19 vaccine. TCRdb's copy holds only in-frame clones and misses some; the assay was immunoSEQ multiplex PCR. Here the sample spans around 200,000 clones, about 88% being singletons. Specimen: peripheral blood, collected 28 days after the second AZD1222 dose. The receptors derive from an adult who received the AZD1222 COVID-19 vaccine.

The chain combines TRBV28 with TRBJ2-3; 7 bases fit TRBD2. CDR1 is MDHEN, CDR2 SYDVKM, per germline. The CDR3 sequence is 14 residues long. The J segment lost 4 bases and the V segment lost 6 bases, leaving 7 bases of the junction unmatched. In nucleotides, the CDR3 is TGTGCCAGCAGCGGGGGGTCAGTAGCAGATACGCAGTATTTT. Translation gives CASSGGSVADTQYF.

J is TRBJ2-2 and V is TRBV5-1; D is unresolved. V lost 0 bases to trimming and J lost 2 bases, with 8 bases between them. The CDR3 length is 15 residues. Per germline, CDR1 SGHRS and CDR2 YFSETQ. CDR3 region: CASSLEGGNTGELFF. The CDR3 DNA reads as TGCGCCAGCAGCTTGGAAGGCGGTAACACCGGGGAGCTGTTTTTT.

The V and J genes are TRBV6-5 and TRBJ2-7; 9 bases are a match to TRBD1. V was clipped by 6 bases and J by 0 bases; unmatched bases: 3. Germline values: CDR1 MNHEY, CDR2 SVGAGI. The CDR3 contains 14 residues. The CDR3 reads CASRQTGGSYEQYF. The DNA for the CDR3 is TGTGCCAGCAGGCAGACAGGGGGCTCCTACGAGCAGTACTTC.

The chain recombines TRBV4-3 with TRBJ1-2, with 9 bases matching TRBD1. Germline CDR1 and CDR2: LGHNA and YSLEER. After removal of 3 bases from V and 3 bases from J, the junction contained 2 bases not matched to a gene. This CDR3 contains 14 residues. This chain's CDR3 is CASSQDRGDYGYTF. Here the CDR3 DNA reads TGCGCCAGCAGCCAGGACAGGGGAGACTATGGCTACACCTTC.

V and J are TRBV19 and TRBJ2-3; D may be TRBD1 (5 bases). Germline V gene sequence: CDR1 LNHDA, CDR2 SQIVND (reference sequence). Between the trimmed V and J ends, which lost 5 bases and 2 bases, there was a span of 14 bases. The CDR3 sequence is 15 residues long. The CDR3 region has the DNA TGTGCCAGTAGTCCGACCCCGGACAACACAGATACGCAGTATTTT. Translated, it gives CASSPTPDNTDTQYF.

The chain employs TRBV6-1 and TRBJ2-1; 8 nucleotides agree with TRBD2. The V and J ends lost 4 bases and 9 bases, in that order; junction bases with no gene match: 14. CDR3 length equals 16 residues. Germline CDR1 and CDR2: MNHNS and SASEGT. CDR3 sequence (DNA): TGTGCCAGCAGTGCCCTGGGGGGTAGCGGGAACGGTGAGCAGTTCTTC. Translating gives CASSALGGSGNGEQFF.

The CDR3 DNA reads as TGTGCCAGCAGTTACCCGACTAGCGCGACAGAAGCCTACGAGCAGTACTTC. Translated, it gives CASSYPTSATEAYEQYF. The chain is built from TRBV6-2 or TRBV6-3 and TRBJ2-7; 8 bases are a match to TRBD2. Germline V gene sequence: CDR1 MNHEY, CDR2 SVGEGT. The J segment lost 2 bases and the V segment lost 2 bases, leaving 11 bases of the junction unmatched. This CDR3 region has 17 residues.

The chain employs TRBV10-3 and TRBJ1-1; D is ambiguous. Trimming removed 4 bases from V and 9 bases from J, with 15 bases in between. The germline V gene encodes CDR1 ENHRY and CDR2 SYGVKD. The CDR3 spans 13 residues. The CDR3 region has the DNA TGTGCCATCAGTGCTCAAGTGGGCGAAAAAGCTTTCTTT. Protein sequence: CAISAQVGEKAFF.

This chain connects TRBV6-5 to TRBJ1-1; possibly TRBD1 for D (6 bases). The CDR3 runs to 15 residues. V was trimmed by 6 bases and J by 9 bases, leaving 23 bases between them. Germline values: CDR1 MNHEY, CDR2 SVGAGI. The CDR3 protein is CASSRTPGTYAQAFF. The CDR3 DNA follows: TGTGCCAGCAGCCGCACCCCCGGGACATACGCACAAGCTTTCTTT.

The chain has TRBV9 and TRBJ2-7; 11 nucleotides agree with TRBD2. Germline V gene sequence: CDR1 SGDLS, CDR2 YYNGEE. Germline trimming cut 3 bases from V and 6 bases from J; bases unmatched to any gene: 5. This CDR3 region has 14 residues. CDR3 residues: CASSGSGRVGEQYF. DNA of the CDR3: TGTGCCAGCAGCGGTAGCGGGAGGGTTGGCGAGCAGTACTTC.